Below, one T cell receptor beta chain is given with its context. No cognate antigen has been identified for it. Per-base qualities were not stored, and no clone one base away is much larger. Healthy HIV-negative adults with no recently reported acute infections or vaccinations were included as donors. All donors were Caucasian adults living in Nashville, Tennessee, USA. In the unsorted samples, roughly 90 million PBMCs were counted, and genomic DNA was extracted using the QIAamp DNA Blood Mini kit. After blood collection by leukapheresis, PBMCs were isolated using Ficoll-Histopaque density gradient centrifugation and then cryopreserved in the vapor phase of liquid nitrogen. The sample originates from a study of shared clonotypes between healthy human individuals (dated by TCRdb to the early 2020s). For the study in its entirety: Two women and a few men aged 18 to 49 years were included in the cohort. To estimate repertoire size and how much clonotypes are shared between individuals, the study performed deep sequencing of blood TCR repertoires from five healthy adults. To increase sequencing depth and limit assay-specific biases, TCR repertoire library preparation and sequencing were carried out by different laboratories using diverse techniques. Per donor, leukapheresis produced somewhere between about 0.94 and 8.9 billion PBMCs.

TCR CDR3 regions were amplified from genomic DNA by multiplex PCR using the deep immunoSEQ assay. Extracted genomic DNA from each cell subset was distributed evenly across all wells of several immunoSEQ 96-well plates, and each plate was treated as a replicate. For unsorted PBMC, each replicate PCR was loaded with about 280 ng genomic DNA, equivalent to 25,000 to 35,000 T cell genomes. Ten immunoSEQ deep assay plates were used to sequence the unsorted PBMC genomic DNA. Purified libraries were quantified with a Qubit 3.0 fluorometer, sized on a Bioanalyzer 2100, and re-quantified with the KAPA Library Quantification kit. A separate single-read 150-cycle Illumina NextSeq 550 flow cell was used to sequence each immunoSEQ 96-well plate. The paper's processing steps were these. Because the immunoSEQ output included only junctional sequences and no quality scores, the filtering could not be the same as the filtering used for full-length reads. Sequences were annotated with PyIR, a Python wrapper for IgBLAST v1.9, and V/J genes and CDR3 were assigned using IMGT germline references. Reads were filtered out if the reads had weak V/J assignments (E-value above 1e-6), no CDR3, stop codons, out-of-frame junctions, or ambiguous translated residues. V3J clonotypes were defined as sequences sharing the same inferred V gene, J gene, and CDR3 amino acid sequence. Percentage overlap between repertoires was calculated by dividing the number of shared unique clonotypes by the size of the smaller repertoire. Three approaches were used to assess repertoire richness: RTK rarefaction, the Chao1 estimator, and Recon v2.1 estimates of unobserved clonotypes. TCRdb carries this immuneACCESS record with in-frame sequences only. Its versions omit some clonotypes, under half of them owing to an unresolved V gene in the studies checked, with the rest unexplained. That table is the source of V, J and clone size, and D and trimming were worked out from the DNA. In this sample the table shows fewer than 650,000 clones, around three quarters of which occur a single time. The biggest ten clones account for around 13% of the sample.

The paper as a whole reports these results and caveats: Based on pairwise subsampling, the degree of clonotype sharing among donors was expected to be affected by sequencing depth. Because the study included a small number of donors, the genetic and exposure-history diversity represented was limited. Sampling was restricted to blood, and TCR repertoires in tissues likely differ from the TCR repertoires found in blood.

Sequencing was performed on PBMCs. The source of this sequence is a woman aged 40 to 50 in good health. Some clones in this sample may be carry-over from other donors' samples.

The CDR3 region has the sequence CASSLVQGGTYGYTF. The nucleotide sequence is given as TGTGCCAGCAGCTTGGTGCAGGGGGGGACCTATGGCTACACCTTC. The chain couples TRBV5-4 to TRBJ1-2, with 7 bases matching TRBD1. For this chain, trimming is 0 bases at the V end and 4 bases at the J end, and the number of junction bases without a gene match is 6. From the germline V gene (reference sequence), CDR1 is SGHNT and CDR2 is YYREEE. Inclusive of the bounding cysteine and phenylalanine, the CDR3 is 15 residues long. Of all the DNA, just the CDR3 is kept, 45 bases in frame from base 1.